One T cell receptor (beta chain) is described in this entry. The V end was cut by 6 bases, the J end by 10 bases, with 19 bases between. CDR3 length: 14 amino acids. The germline gives CDR1 GTSNPN, CDR2 SVGIG (reference sequence). Sequencing was performed with immunoSEQ multiplex PCR; in TCRdb, only in-frame clones are kept and a portion is missing. The sample lists approximately 150,000 clones; about 91% were seen once. The data are from a study of control samples from healthy donors and cancer patients. Sequenced material: blood. The receptor comes from a man aged 25-45 years in good health. The rearrangement uses TRBV30 and TRBJ1-6; D perhaps matches TRBD1 (6 bases). CDR3 protein: CACGGGGGISPLHF. The CDR3 DNA sequence: TGTGCCTGCGGGGGAGGGGGTGGAATATCACCCCTCCACTTT.